The present entry profiles one TCR beta chain with its context. The data stem from a study of blood T cell repertoires in COVID-19. Assay: immunoSEQ multiplex PCR; the TCRdb copy retains only in-frame clones and omits some. Found here are roughly 220,000 clones, 80% to 90% of them singletons; the top ten hold 14% to 15%. Everyone who took part was 18 to 89 years old, and they came from 24 US areas. The junction had 8 bases not matched to a gene; V was cut back by 3 bases and J by 6 bases. Per germline, CDR1 KGHDR and CDR2 SFDVKD. This CDR3 has 15 residues. The chain carries TRBV24-1 and TRBJ2-7; 9 nucleotides line up with TRBD1. The source material was PBMCs or T cells enriched from blood (not recorded which). This clonotype was sampled from a woman between 45 and 60 years old with acute COVID-19. The CDR3 coding sequence is TGTGCCACCAGTGATCCGGGACAGGGAAATCGCGAGCAGTACTTC. Protein sequence: CATSDPGQGNREQYF.